This T cell receptor (beta chain) stems from a study of blood T cell repertoires in COVID-19. Study background: Material from acute and convalescent COVID-19 was sourced from the United States, Italy and Spain. PBMCs, B-cell-depleted T cells, or T cells provided the cDNA or gDNA that made up the material.

Original handling: Estimation of nucleated cell counts was performed using reference gene primer amplification. This table comes from immunoSEQ multiplex PCR, and its TCRdb copy is limited to in-frame clones, with some not included. Clone size and V and J calls were adopted from that table, with D and trimming inferred from the DNA. The table shows some 220,000 clones, with about 78% occurring only once. CDR1 and CDR2 from the germline V gene are MDHEN and SYDVKM. This CDR3 comprises 17 residues. V dropped 2 bases and J dropped 1; count of bases not matched to a gene: 8. The chain is built from TRBV28 and TRBJ2-3, with 8 bases that match TRBD2. The receptor was isolated from a woman in her 70s with acute or convalescent COVID-19. Sequenced sample: peripheral blood. The CDR3 region is CASSLTIGRGGTDTQYF. The CDR3 nucleotides are TGTGCCAGCAGTTTAACGATCGGGCGGGGGGGCACAGATACGCAGTATTTT.